This entry concerns a single T cell receptor beta chain. Antigen unknown. The sample belongs to a study of T cells in Graves' hyperthyroidism and ophthalmopathy. The CDR3 length is 16 residues. J lost 0 bases, V lost 5 bases, and 6 bases had no gene match. Germline CDR1 is SGHNT and CDR2 is YENEEA. The patients, who ranged from 18 to 65 in age, presented with newly diagnosed hyperthyroidism lasting under 2 months. Study conclusions and caveats: The model's output predicted ophthalmopathy at a median of 6.5 months prior to onset.

From RNA transcripts, TCR beta CDR3 regions were amplified. In the first-round RT-PCR of the TCR CDR3, the HTBI primer set was used. TCRdb processed the multiplex PCR reads anew with MiXCR; each CDR3 protein has one entry. This table holds 340,000 or so distinct CDR3 sequences, 21% found once. J is TRBJ2-7 and V is TRBV11-3, with 11 positions matching TRBD2. This receptor was identified in a woman aged 45-65 years with Graves' hyperthyroidism. The sample comprised blood. CDR3 in DNA: TGTGCCAGCAGCCCCGAACTAGCGGGAGCCTCCTACGAGCAGTACTTC. It encodes CASSPELAGASYEQYF.